This T cell receptor beta chain was identified in a study of CD8 T cells in Susac syndrome. About the study: Clinical remission applied to under 10 sequenced Susac syndrome patients, and roughly six had active disease.

The sequenced target, TCR beta, came from blood CD8+ and CD4+ T cells. RNA in amounts of roughly 0.5 to 1 ug was reverse transcribed with random hexamers. By means of immunoSEQ multiplex PCR, TCR beta CDR3 spanning 54 Vbeta and 13 Jbeta underwent amplification. MiXCR, applied by TCRdb to the immunoSEQ multiplex PCR reads, yields one record per CDR3 protein. The sample lists under 300,000 distinct CDR3 sequences; approximately 95% were seen once. J lost 3 bases, V lost 5 bases, and 6 bases had no gene match. The CDR3 loop spans 13 amino acids. Germline V gives CDR1 GTSNPN, CDR2 SVGIG (reference sequence).

The clonotype was recovered from a human donor with Susac syndrome. The gene calls are TRBV30 and TRBJ1-1, with 7 bases that match TRBD1. The source material was CD4+ T cells from PBMCs. This CDR3 is CAWQSGGDTEAFF. CDR3 sequence (DNA): TGTGCCTGGCAGTCAGGGGGGGACACTGAAGCTTTCTTT.